This T cell receptor beta chain was profiled in a study of blood T cell repertoires in COVID-19. Trimming took 0 bases from V and 9 from J; bases not matched to a gene: 8. Per germline, CDR1 MNHEY and CDR2 SVGAGI. The CDR3 loop spans 15 amino acids. TCRdb keeps only in-frame clones here, not all; method: immunoSEQ multiplex PCR. This table has roughly 280,000 clones, around nine tenths appearing once. The clonotype comes from a middle-aged man with acute or convalescent COVID-19. The genes are TRBV6-5 and TRBJ2-1; 7 bases agree with TRBD2. What was sequenced was peripheral blood. The DNA of the CDR3 is TGTGCCAGCAGTTACTCTACGGGGGGTTATGGTGAGCAGTTCTTC. This encodes CASSYSTGGYGEQFF.